The clone carrying this T cell receptor (beta chain) was observed a single time. Its target is unknown. The source of the sample is a study of shared clonotypes between healthy human individuals. Study-wide context: Donors, aged 18 to 49, were two women and three men. General study results and limits: Naive CD4 clonotype sharing across four donors was 4.5% to 6%. The study's rarefaction showed incomplete sorted-subset sequencing despite large depth.

The CDR3 consists of 13 residues. Germline lookup yields CDR1 SGHTA and CDR2 FQGNSA. V was pared by 5 bases and J by 3 bases, with 10 bases between. The method was immunoSEQ multiplex PCR; TCRdb's version includes in-frame clones alone and lacks a portion of them. The sample shows around 1.6 million clones, around 98% of them seen only once. CD4+ cells underwent separation, giving CD45RA+ naive and CD45RA-negative memory subsets. The specimen was naive CD4+ T cells sorted from blood. The subset was: CD45RA+ positively selected. J is TRBJ1-2 and V is TRBV7-2, with D uncertain. The sequence was obtained from a man aged 30 to 45 in good health. The DNA for the CDR3 is TGTGCCAGCAGCAATAGCCCCTACTATGGCTACACCTTC. The encoded protein is CASSNSPYYGYTF. The variable domain in full, completed from reference TRBV7-2 and TRBJ1-2, reads GAGVSQSPSNKVTEKGKDVELRCDPISGHTALYWYRQSLGQGLEFLIYFQGNSAPDKSGLPSDRFSAERTGGSVSTLTIQRTQQEDSAVYLCASSNSPYYGYTFGSGTRLTVV.